This TCR beta chain was identified in a study of CD8+CD57+ T cells in acquired aplastic anemia. At the level of the study: Sorted CD4+ and CD8+ cells gave an average of roughly 3.3 ug of DNA. Regarding the study as a whole: Patients and controls had CD8+ Simpson's diversity values that were not significantly distinct.

The patients chosen for sequencing had shown expansion of CD8+CD57+ cells (detected by flow cytometry). Severe acquired aplastic anemia was the diagnosis recorded for all patients. Blood came from patients not yet given any therapy. The template used for profiling TCR beta VDJ and CDR3 was genomic DNA. TCRdb reanalysed the reads using MiXCR and keeps one entry per CDR3 protein. The data hold 450,000 to 600,000 distinct CDR3 sequences, with less than 35% observed a single time. Turning to this clonotype: Antigen: not known.

Sequencing was carried out using sorted CD4+, CD8+, or CD8+CD57+ T cells (not recorded which) from PBMCs. The clonotype comes from a human donor with aplastic anemia.

Written as DNA, the CDR3 is TGTGCCAGCAGCTTCTTTCATGGGGCTACGTCGGGAGATGACACCGGGGAGCTGTTTTTT. It specifies CASSFFHGATSGDDTGELFF. The chain links TRBV11-1 to TRBJ2-2, with D tentatively TRBD2 (6 bases). V shed 3 bases and J shed 3 bases, with 26 bases lying between them. Germline CDR1 is SGHAT and CDR2 is FQDESV (reference sequence). This CDR3 is 20 amino acids long.